The 29 T cell receptor beta chains given below trace back to one sample, sequenced in a study of T cell repertoires in cytomegalovirus infection. For these receptors, no antigen is known. TCRdb passed the reads through MiXCR, listing each CDR3 protein once. The sample includes 680,000 or so distinct CDR3 sequences, around a third of them seen just once. Sequencing used cultured PBMCs, obtained from culture after CMV antigen stimulation. These receptors originate from a human donor in good health (CMV status not recorded). Some clones in this sample may be carry-over from other donors' samples.

This clonotype is a singleton in its sample. The rearrangement links TRBV19 to TRBJ1-5, with D unclear. There are 15 residues in the CDR3. V dropped 1 base and J dropped 4 bases, with 11 bases sitting between them. Germline CDR1 is LNHDA and CDR2 is SQIVND (reference sequence). CDR3: CASSIGRSRNQPQHF. The CDR3 bases are TGTGCCAGTAGTATAGGCAGGTCTCGGAATCAGCCCCAGCATTTT.

This chain links TRBV2 with TRBJ1-1; D call uncertain. V was clipped by 10 bases and J by 5 bases, with 17 bases between them. The CDR3 spans 13 residues. Germline V gives CDR1 SNHLY, CDR2 FYNNEI. CDR3 nucleotide sequence: TGTGCCACCACCCCGGTCCGGGGTACTGAAGCTTTCTTT. Translated, it gives CATTPVRGTEAFF.

This clonotype was counted a few times. V gene TRBV5-6 combines with J gene TRBJ2-1, with 8 bases that match TRBD2. The V and J ends lost 4 bases and 1 base, in that order; junction bases with no gene match: 13. This CDR3 has 18 residues. Germline CDR1 reads SGHDT; CDR2 reads YYEEEE. The CDR3 region has the DNA TGTGCCAGCAGCCCCCTGGTACAGCGGGAGAGTTCCTACAATGAGCAGTTCTTC. It encodes CASSPLVQRESSYNEQFF.

This clonotype was seen only a few times. The V gene is TRBV4-1, the J gene TRBJ2-3, with D uncertain. This CDR3 has 14 amino acids. V lost 5 bases to trimming and J lost 3 bases, with 12 bases between them. Germline CDR1 MGHRA, CDR2 YSYEKL. CDR3 sequence reads: CASSSSRGTDTQYF. The CDR3 region has the DNA TGCGCCAGCAGCTCCAGCCGTGGGACAGATACGCAGTATTTT.

This clonotype was recorded a few times. The CDR3 DNA reads as TGTGCCAGCACCGTCGCCCCGCCTGACGGAAACACCATATATTTT. This gives the protein CASTVAPPDGNTIYF. The rearrangement links TRBV7-9 to TRBJ1-3; no firm D call. V was shortened by 7 bases and J by 4 bases, with 17 bases between the two germline ends. This CDR3 has 15 amino acids. CDR1 SEHNR and CDR2 FQNEAQ come from the germline V gene (reference sequence).

The CDR3 nucleotides are TGTGCCAGCAGTTACTCCCCTGCGGAGACTGAAGCTTTCTTT. Its protein is CASSYSPAETEAFF. This chain connects TRBV6-2 or TRBV6-3 to TRBJ1-1; D is ambiguous. Germline V gives CDR1 MNHEY, CDR2 SVGEGT. The CDR3 sequence is 14 residues long. Trimming took off 0 bases at V and 5 bases at J, with 10 bases between the two ends.

There are a few counts of this clonotype. V and J are TRBV4-1 and TRBJ1-1; 9 bases agree with TRBD1. The CDR3 loop spans 17 amino acids. Germline V gene data show CDR1 as MGHRA and CDR2 as YSYEKL. After removal of 0 bases from V and 5 bases from J, the junction contained 10 bases not matched to a gene. The DNA of the CDR3 is TGCGCCAGCAGCCAAGACGGGATAGGGACAGGGTTAACTGAAGCTTTCTTT. This translates into CASSQDGIGTGLTEAFF.

V gene TRBV10-3 combines with J gene TRBJ2-5; the D is unclear. CDR3 length: 13 amino acids. Germline V gives CDR1 ENHRY, CDR2 SYGVKD. Trimming took off 2 bases at V and 3 bases at J, with 7 bases between the two ends. DNA of the CDR3: TGTGCCATCAGTGAGGACTCGAAAGAGACCCAGTACTTC. Amino acids: CAISEDSKETQYF.

The V gene is TRBV7-2, the J gene TRBJ2-3; possibly TRBD1 or TRBD2 for D (5 bases each). CDR3 length: 11 amino acids. Germline V gene sequence: CDR1 SGHTA, CDR2 FQGNSA. Trimming stripped 5 bases from V and 13 bases from J, with 13 bases between. The CDR3 spells CASSAGGLEYF. The CDR3 DNA reads TGTGCCAGCAGCGCTGGGGGTCTCGAGTATTTT.

V and J are TRBV29-1 and TRBJ1-1; no definite D call. The germline V and J ends were trimmed by 7 bases and 0 bases, with 12 bases remaining between them. CDR3 length equals 13 residues. Germline assignment: CDR1 SQVTM and CDR2 ANQGSEA. CDR3: CSAGRQMNTEAFF. The DNA for the CDR3 is TGCAGCGCAGGACGGCAGATGAACACTGAAGCTTTCTTT. The full variable domain, its missing parts supplied by reference TRBV29-1 and TRBJ1-1, is SAVISQKPSRDICQRGTSLTIQCQVDSQVTMMFWYRQQPGQSLTLIATANQGSEATYESGFVIDKFPISRPNLTFSTLTVSNMSPEDSSIYLCSAGRQMNTEAFFGQGTRLTVV.

This chain joins TRBV6-1 and TRBJ2-3; 8 nucleotides agree with TRBD1. This CDR3 spans 13 amino acids. Germline CDR1 MNHNS, CDR2 SASEGT. V lost 6 bases to trimming and J lost 4 bases; unmatched junction nucleotides: 3. CDR3: CASRDRVSDTQYF. DNA for the CDR3: TGTGCCAGCAGGGACAGGGTCTCAGATACGCAGTATTTT.

The chain joins TRBV20-1 to TRBJ1-2, with 8 bases that match TRBD1. Trimming took 0 bases from V and 6 from J; bases not matched to a gene: 6. Per the germline V gene, CDR1 is DFQATT and CDR2 is SNEGSKA (reference sequence). This CDR3 has 14 residues. The CDR3, as DNA: TGCAGTGCTAGAGATACGGGCAGGGGGCATGGCTACACCTTC. Protein sequence: CSARDTGRGHGYTF.

The V and J genes are TRBV9 and TRBJ2-6, with D unclear. V was cut by 2 bases and J by 0 bases, with 9 bases left in between. Germline CDR1 reads SGDLS; CDR2 reads YYNGEE. CDR3 length: 16 amino acids. This chain's CDR3 is CASSVWSFSGANVLTF. The CDR3 DNA reads as TGTGCCAGCAGCGTTTGGAGCTTCTCTGGGGCCAACGTCCTGACTTTC.

This rearrangement joins TRBV12-3 or TRBV12-4 to TRBJ1-1; D is ambiguous. V was pared by 6 bases and J by 4 bases, with 6 bases between. There are 11 residues in the CDR3. The CDR3 nucleotides are TGTGCCAGCAGCTCAATCACTGAAGCTTTCTTT. Translating it yields CASSSITEAFF.

The genes are TRBV28 and TRBJ1-4; a possible D gene is TRBD1 (6 bases). CDR1 is MDHEN and CDR2 is SYDVKM in the germline V gene. Trimming shortened V by 6 bases and J by 0 bases, and 11 bases separated the two germline ends. CDR3 size: 15 residues. In DNA form, the CDR3 reads TGTGCCAGCAGACCTCCAGGGGCAACTAATGAAAAACTGTTTTTT. Translation: CASRPPGATNEKLFF.

The chain employs TRBV24-1 and TRBJ2-5, with 12 bases fitting TRBD2. The CDR3 is 15 residues long. Germline loops: CDR1 KGHDR, CDR2 SFDVKD. Trimming at V came to 5 bases and at J to 5 bases, leaving 5 bases not matched to a gene. The CDR3 sequence: CATSGRLAGVETQYF. The CDR3 DNA is TGTGCCACCAGTGGCCGACTAGCGGGGGTGGAGACCCAGTACTTC.

This clonotype turned up a few times. This chain links TRBV7-8 with TRBJ1-5; D call uncertain. This CDR3 comprises 16 residues. The V gene's germline CDR1 is SGHVS and CDR2 FQNEAQ. V lost 3 bases to trimming and J lost 11 bases, with 23 bases between them. CDR3 coding DNA: TGTGCCAGCAGCTTCCCGAGCGGGCAGGTCGATTCGGCCCAGCATTTT. Translating it yields CASSFPSGQVDSAQHF.

This clonotype was counted only a few times. This rearrangement joins TRBV6-1 to TRBJ2-2; TRBD2 might be the D (6 bases). Germline V gene lookup returns CDR1 MNHNS and CDR2 SASEGT. Trimming cost V 5 bases and J 6 bases, with 16 bases left between them. The CDR3 extends over 15 amino acids. DNA of the CDR3: TGTGCCAGCAGTCTTCTCCGGGAGAGGGCCGGGGAGCTGTTTTTT. Amino acids: CASSLLRERAGELFF.

This clonotype was seen a single time. The V call is TRBV4-1, the J call TRBJ1-5; unclear D gene. The V and J ends lost 2 bases and 9 bases respectively, with 11 bases between them. This CDR3 has 13 amino acids. Looked up from germline, CDR1 is MGHRA and CDR2 is YSYEKL. CDR3 DNA: TGCGCCAGCAGCCAACTGGGGTTCTGGCCCCAGCATTTT. Translating it yields CASSQLGFWPQHF.

In the case of this clonotype: One base away lies a much larger clone, so this may be a sequencing read error. Because it lacks the conserved phenylalanine or tryptophan at the end, this CDR3 is likely a read error. The rearrangement uses TRBV7-2 and TRBJ2-1; D may be TRBD2 (6 bases). The CDR3 consists of 15 residues. The germline gives CDR1 SGHTA, CDR2 FQGNSA. Trimming pared 5 bases from V and 0 bases from J, leaving 11 bases between. Here the CDR3 reads CASSLAGNSYNEQFL. Here the CDR3 DNA reads TGTGCCAGCAGCCTCGCGGGAAACTCCTACAATGAGCAGTTCTTA.

This clonotype was observed a few times. This chain links TRBV27 with TRBJ1-2, with D possibly TRBD1 on 6 matching bases. The CDR3 totals 16 residues. With 7 bases removed from V and 4 bases from J, the gap between germline ends came to 22 bases. Germline values: CDR1 MNHEY, CDR2 SMNVEV (reference sequence). CDR3 sequence (DNA): TGTGCCAGCACTCTACAGGGTCCCTCTGCCCTCTATGGCTACACCTTC. Its translation: CASTLQGPSALYGYTF.

Only a few counts were recorded for this clonotype. The chain links TRBV2 to TRBJ1-5, with D maybe TRBD1 (6 bases). Germline V gene data show CDR1 as SNHLY and CDR2 as FYNNEI. The V and J ends lost 2 bases and 2 bases respectively, with 10 bases between them. There are 15 residues in the CDR3. The CDR3 DNA sequence: TGTGCCAGCAGTGAAACAGGGAAGGGCAATCAGCCCCAGCATTTT. Protein sequence: CASSETGKGNQPQHF.

The chain employs TRBV15 and TRBJ2-5; TRBD2 aligns across 9 bases. The CDR3 totals 14 residues. Germline V lookup: CDR1 LNHNV, CDR2 YYDKDF (reference sequence). Germline trimming cut 5 bases from V and 5 bases from J; bases unmatched to any gene: 6. Here the CDR3 DNA reads TGTGCCACCAGCTATAGCGGGAGAGAGGAGACCCAGTACTTC. Encoded protein: CATSYSGREETQYF.

The chain combines TRBV11-2 with TRBJ2-7; possible D gene TRBD1, 6 bases. The V and J ends lost 5 bases and 3 bases respectively, with 14 bases between them. Germline CDR1 is SGHAT and CDR2 is FQNNGV. The CDR3 consists of 14 residues. CDR3 sequence reads: CASSTQGGLYEQYF. As DNA, the CDR3 is TGTGCCAGCAGCACGCAAGGGGGTCTCTACGAGCAGTACTTC.

V and J are TRBV6-1 and TRBJ1-1; D gene uncertain. Germline lookup yields CDR1 MNHNS and CDR2 SASEGT. V was pared by 6 bases and J by 6 bases, with 17 bases between. This CDR3 is 14 amino acids long. DNA for the CDR3: TGTGCCAGCAGAGACCCATCAGGTTGGTCTGAAGCTTTCTTT. This translates into CASRDPSGWSEAFF.

CDR3 in DNA: TGTGCCAGCAGTTCAGCGGGAGGGAACTACAATGAGCAGTTCTTC. Its translation: CASSSAGGNYNEQFF. The V call is TRBV11-2, the J call TRBJ2-1, with 10 nucleotides matching TRBD2. The CDR3 runs 15 residues. The V and J ends lost 6 bases and 3 bases, in that order; junction bases with no gene match: 5. From germline, CDR1 is SGHAT and CDR2 FQNNGV.

V is TRBV19 and J is TRBJ2-2, with 9 bases identical to TRBD1. Germline assignment: CDR1 LNHDA and CDR2 SQIVND (reference sequence). The ends lost 5 bases at V and 7 bases at J; junction bases unmatched: 11. The CDR3 contains 16 residues. The CDR3 sequence is CASSVQGAVVSGELFF. CDR3 bases: TGTGCCAGTAGTGTACAGGGGGCCGTGGTTAGCGGGGAGCTGTTTTTT. The variable domain in full, with the rest retrieved from reference TRBV19 and TRBJ2-2, is DGGITQSPKYLFRKEGQNVTLSCEQNLNHDAMYWYRQDPGQGLRLIYYSQIVNDFQKGDIAEGYSVSREKKESFPLTVTSAQKNPTAFYLCASSVQGAVVSGELFFGEGSRLTVL.

This clonotype was found a few times. The chain links TRBV19 to TRBJ1-4; D uncertain. Germline lookup yields CDR1 LNHDA and CDR2 SQIVND (reference sequence). V dropped 5 bases and J dropped 0 bases, with 10 bases sitting between them. The CDR3 has 15 amino acids. In DNA form, the CDR3 reads TGTGCCAGTAGTGTGGGCCAGGCAACTAATGAAAAACTGTTTTTT. Translated: CASSVGQATNEKLFF.

This clonotype was seen more than once but under ten times. V is TRBV19 and J is TRBJ1-2, with D perhaps matching TRBD1 (5 bases). The CDR3 covers 15 residues. Germline CDR1 LNHDA, CDR2 SQIVND (reference sequence). Deletions cut 3 bases from V and 8 bases from J, with 19 bases between. CDR3 sequence reads: CASSMKQGSLRGYTF. CDR3 sequence (DNA): TGTGCCAGTAGTATGAAGCAGGGATCACTGCGGGGCTACACCTTC. Supplemented by reference TRBV19 and TRBJ1-2, the full variable domain reads DGGITQSPKYLFRKEGQNVTLSCEQNLNHDAMYWYRQDPGQGLRLIYYSQIVNDFQKGDIAEGYSVSREKKESFPLTVTSAQKNPTAFYLCASSMKQGSLRGYTFGSGTRLTVV.